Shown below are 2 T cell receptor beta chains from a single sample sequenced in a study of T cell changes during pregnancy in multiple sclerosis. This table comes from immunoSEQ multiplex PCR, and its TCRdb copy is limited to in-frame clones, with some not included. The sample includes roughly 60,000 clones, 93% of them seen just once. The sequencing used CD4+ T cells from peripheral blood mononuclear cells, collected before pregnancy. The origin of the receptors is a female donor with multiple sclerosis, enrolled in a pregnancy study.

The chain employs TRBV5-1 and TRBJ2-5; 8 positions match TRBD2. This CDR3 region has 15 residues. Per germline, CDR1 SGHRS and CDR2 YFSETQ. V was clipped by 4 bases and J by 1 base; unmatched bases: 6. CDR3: CASSPGGLVQETQYF. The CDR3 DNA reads TGCGCCAGCAGCCCGGGAGGGCTCGTCCAAGAGACCCAGTACTTC.

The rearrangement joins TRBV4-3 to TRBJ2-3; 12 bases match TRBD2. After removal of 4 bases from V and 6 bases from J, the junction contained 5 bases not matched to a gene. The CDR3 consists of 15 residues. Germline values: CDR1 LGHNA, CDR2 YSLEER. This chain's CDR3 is CASSLGLAGTDTQYF. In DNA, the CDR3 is TGCGCCAGCAGCCTCGGACTAGCGGGAACGGATACGCAGTATTTT.